Below, 28 T cell receptor beta chains from the same sample are listed, as sequenced in a study of T cell repertoires in cytomegalovirus infection. TCRdb itself ran the reads through MiXCR, one entry per CDR3 protein. The table lists about 180,000 distinct CDR3 sequences, 13% to 15% of them singletons. Sample: PBMCs. The receptors shown here come from a human donor in good health (CMV status not recorded). Some clones in this sample may be carry-over from other donors' samples.

This rearrangement joins TRBV27 to TRBJ2-5, with D uncertain. Germline CDR1 reads MNHEY; CDR2 reads SMNVEV (reference sequence). The CDR3 is made up of 16 amino acids. V lost 3 bases to trimming and J lost 5 bases, with 19 bases between them. The chain's CDR3 is CASSFRSEVPWETQYF. The CDR3 region has the DNA TGTGCCAGCAGTTTTAGGAGCGAAGTTCCCTGGGAGACCCAGTACTTC.

This clonotype was picked up many times. This CDR3 reads CASSLNTGANGGDSPLHF. CDR3 in DNA: TGTGCCAGCAGTCTGAATACAGGGGCAAACGGGGGTGATTCACCCCTCCACTTT. The rearrangement links TRBV28 to TRBJ1-6, with 7 nucleotides matching TRBD1. Looked up from germline, CDR1 is MDHEN and CDR2 is SYDVKM. The CDR3 runs 18 residues. With V trimmed by 5 bases and J by 8 bases, 18 bases remained unmatched. The full variable domain, with the rest looked up from reference TRBV28 and TRBJ1-6, is DVKVTQSSRYLVKRTGEKVFLECVQDMDHENMFWYRQDPGLGLRLIYFSYDVKMKEKGDIPEGYSVSREKKERFSLILESASTNQTSMYLCASSLNTGANGGDSPLHFGNGTRLTVT.

The chain combines TRBV20-1 with TRBJ2-1, with TRBD2 matching 8 bases. The CDR3 length is 14 residues. Germline V gives CDR1 DFQATT, CDR2 SNEGSKA (reference sequence). V lost 5 bases, J lost 5 bases, and 8 bases stayed unmatched. CDR3 sequence reads: CSAGGGTRDNEQFF. The CDR3 region has the DNA TGCAGTGCTGGCGGGGGGACGCGGGACAATGAGCAGTTCTTC.

The genes are TRBV5-1 and TRBJ1-4; possibly TRBD1 for D (6 bases). The germline CDR1 and CDR2 sequences are SGHRS and YFSETQ. The CDR3 covers 14 residues. The V end lost 3 bases, the J end lost 2 bases, and 8 bases lay between the germline ends. The CDR3 protein is CASSYQGTNEKLFF. The CDR3, as DNA: TGCGCCAGCAGCTACCAGGGGACTAATGAAAAACTGTTTTTT.

This clonotype has a count of ten or more. V is TRBV4-2 and J is TRBJ1-6; 9 positions match TRBD1. Germline assignment: CDR1 LGHNA and CDR2 YNFKEQ. The CDR3 is 18 residues long. J lost 3 bases, V lost 5 bases, and 11 bases had no gene match. The chain's CDR3 is CASSEGSGTGFYNSPLHF. CDR3 in DNA: TGTGCCAGCAGCGAGGGATCCGGGACAGGGTTCTATAATTCACCCCTCCACTTT.

This clonotype came up many times. This chain uses TRBV7-2 with TRBJ1-1; D not certain. The V end was cut by 7 bases, the J end by 1 base, with 10 bases between. The CDR3 totals 13 residues. Looked up from germline, CDR1 is SGHTA and CDR2 is FQGNSA. The CDR3 loop reads CASTQRGNTEAFF. In nucleotides, the CDR3 is TGTGCCAGCACACAGCGGGGGAACACTGAAGCTTTCTTT.

On this clonotype: Possible read error: a much larger clone is one base away. J is TRBJ2-7 and V is TRBV7-9, with TRBD1 identical over 11 bases. The CDR3 consists of 15 residues. Unmatched junction bases numbered 5, after V lost 4 bases and J lost 3 bases. The germline V gene has CDR1 SEHNR and CDR2 FQNEAQ (reference sequence). CDR3 coding DNA: TGTGCCAGCAGCTCCCGGGACAGGGGGTTCTACGAGCAGTACTTC. Its protein product is CASSSRDRGFYEQYF. Full variable domain (rest looked up from reference TRBV7-9 and TRBJ2-7): DTGVSQNPRHKITKRGQNVTFRCDPISEHNRLYWYRQTLGQGPEFLTYFQNEAQLEKSRLLSDRFSAERPKGSFSTLEIQRTEQGDSAMYLCASSSRDRGFYEQYFGPGTRLTVT.

The V call is TRBV25-1, the J call TRBJ2-1, with 14 bases identical to TRBD2. The germline V gene has CDR1 MGHDK and CDR2 SYGVNS. With 5 bases clipped from V and 0 bases from J, the junction kept 3 bases outside the gene matches. This CDR3 region has 17 residues. The CDR3, as DNA: TGTGCCAGCAGTTGGACTAGCGGGAGGAGCTCCTACAATGAGCAGTTCTTC. Protein sequence: CASSWTSGRSSYNEQFF.

At least ten counts were recorded for this clonotype. The rearrangement joins TRBV7-3 to TRBJ2-7; 15 nucleotides line up with TRBD2. The CDR3 extends over 18 amino acids. CDR1 and CDR2 from the germline V gene are SGHTA and FQGTGA. With V trimmed by 4 bases and J by 2 bases, 9 bases remained unmatched. The CDR3 loop is CASSSIGLAGGWPYEQYF. DNA for the CDR3: TGTGCCAGCAGCTCCATTGGACTAGCGGGGGGGTGGCCCTACGAGCAGTACTTC.

The chain uses TRBV20-1 and TRBJ1-5; perhaps TRBD1 as D (6 bases). The length of the CDR3 is 14 residues. V was trimmed by 2 bases and J by 6 bases, leaving 14 bases between them. Germline CDR1 DFQATT, CDR2 SNEGSKA (reference sequence). The CDR3 protein is CSARISGDSQPQHF. Here the CDR3 DNA reads TGCAGTGCTAGAATTTCAGGGGATAGTCAGCCCCAGCATTTT.

This clonotype was seen more than once but under ten times. The rearrangement uses TRBV7-9 and TRBJ2-7; 8 bases are a match to TRBD1. The CDR3 is made up of 15 amino acids. Per germline, CDR1 SEHNR and CDR2 FQNEAQ (reference sequence). V dropped 6 bases and J dropped 5; count of bases not matched to a gene: 12. The CDR3 protein is CASSPGDRRQDEQYF. In DNA form, the CDR3 reads TGTGCCAGCAGTCCAGGGGACAGGAGACAGGACGAGCAGTACTTC.

This clonotype was detected only a few times. The chain recombines TRBV29-1 with TRBJ1-2; the D is unclear. The CDR3 covers 13 residues. V was trimmed by 5 bases and J by 0 bases, leaving 10 bases between them. CDR1 and CDR2 from the germline V gene are SQVTM and ANQGSEA. CDR3 protein: CSVPGRSNYGYTF. The CDR3 nucleotides read TGCAGCGTTCCTGGACGGTCTAACTATGGCTACACCTTC.

This clonotype was counted between two and nine times. The chain employs TRBV2 and TRBJ1-3, with 9 bases identical to TRBD1. Trimming removed 3 bases from V and 4 bases from J; junction bases left unmatched: 4. This CDR3 region has 15 residues. The germline V gene has CDR1 SNHLY and CDR2 FYNNEI. The CDR3 sequence is CASSETGGAGNTIYF. The CDR3, as DNA: TGTGCCAGCAGTGAGACAGGGGGTGCCGGAAACACCATATATTTT.

As DNA, the CDR3 is TGTGCCATCAGTCCCTCTAGGGCCCCCACAGATACGCAGTATTTT. The encoded protein is CAISPSRAPTDTQYF. The chain links TRBV10-3 to TRBJ2-3; no clear D. The V end was cut by 5 bases, the J end by 2 bases, with 14 bases between. Looked up from germline, CDR1 is ENHRY and CDR2 is SYGVKD. The CDR3 sequence is 15 residues long.

The chain carries TRBV4-3 and TRBJ1-1; a weak D match, TRBD1 (5 bases). This CDR3 has 14 residues. Trimming cost V 4 bases and J 4 bases, with 13 bases left between them. CDR1 is LGHNA, CDR2 YSLEER, per germline. The CDR3 DNA is TGCGCCAGCAGCCCAAAATTGGGGGGCACTGAAGCTTTCTTT. It specifies CASSPKLGGTEAFF.

This clonotype was observed at least ten times. The CDR3 sequence: CASSPKTAGYNEQFF. DNA for the CDR3: TGTGCCAGCAGCCCTAAAACCGCTGGTTACAATGAGCAGTTCTTC. V is TRBV7-3 and J is TRBJ2-1; D gene ambiguous. V shed 5 bases and J shed 4 bases, with 15 bases lying between them. Germline V gives CDR1 SGHTA, CDR2 FQGTGA. The CDR3 is 15 residues long. Full variable domain (rest looked up from reference TRBV7-3 and TRBJ2-1): GAGVSQTPSNKVTEKGKYVELRCDPISGHTALYWYRQSLGQGPEFLIYFQGTGAADDSGLPNDRFFAVRPEGSVSTLKIQRTERGDSAVYLCASSPKTAGYNEQFFGPGTRLTVL.

This clonotype was observed many times. This chain joins TRBV28 and TRBJ2-3; tentative D call: TRBD1 (6 bases). This CDR3 is 18 amino acids long. Germline V gene data show CDR1 as MDHEN and CDR2 as SYDVKM. V was pared by 3 bases and J by 0 bases, with 19 bases between. The CDR3 region is CASSLGTTRVSSTDTQYF. The CDR3, as DNA: TGTGCCAGCAGTTTGGGGACAACACGGGTTTCTAGCACAGATACGCAGTATTTT.

The chain recombines TRBV15 with TRBJ2-7, with D uncertain. V shed 1 base and J shed 4 bases, with 11 bases lying between them. Germline V gene lookup returns CDR1 LNHNV and CDR2 YYDKDF (reference sequence). This CDR3 has 14 amino acids. DNA for the CDR3: TGTGCCACCAGCAGAGGGGGTGTTGAGTACGAGCAGTACTTC. Encoded protein: CATSRGGVEYEQYF.

The chain links TRBV18 to TRBJ1-2; weak D call: TRBD1 (6 bases). V lost 3 bases to trimming and J lost 1 base, with 15 bases between them. Looked up from germline, CDR1 is KGHSH and CDR2 is LQKENI. The CDR3 has 16 amino acids. The CDR3: CASSPNQGTLNYGYTF. Written as DNA, the CDR3 is TGTGCCAGCTCACCTAATCAGGGGACCCTTAACTATGGCTACACCTTC.

The CDR3 nucleotides read TGTGCCAGCAGCGCAATTGCGGGGGGTCACAATGAGCAGTTCTTC. Its protein is CASSAIAGGHNEQFF. The chain uses TRBV7-8 and TRBJ2-1; 8 nucleotides align to TRBD2. The CDR3 extends over 15 amino acids. CDR1 SGHVS and CDR2 FQNEAQ come from the germline V gene. V gave up 5 bases and J gave up 5 bases; unmatched junction bases: 8.

Ten or more counts support this clonotype. This chain joins TRBV4-1 and TRBJ2-7, with D tentatively TRBD1 or TRBD2 (5 bases each). With 1 base removed from V and 2 bases from J, the gap between germline ends came to 12 bases. CDR3 length equals 15 residues. The germline gives CDR1 MGHRA, CDR2 YSYEKL. CDR3 DNA: TGCGCCAGCAGCCAAGCGGGGACCGCAACCTACGAGCAGTACTTC. Translated: CASSQAGTATYEQYF.

V is TRBV5-4 and J is TRBJ2-6, with D perhaps matching TRBD1 (6 bases). Germline CDR1 is SGHNT and CDR2 is YYREEE (reference sequence). The germline V and J ends were trimmed by 4 bases and 4 bases, with 9 bases remaining between them. This CDR3 is built from 14 residues. The CDR3 loop is CASSNRAGANVLTF. Here the CDR3 DNA reads TGTGCCAGCAGCAACAGGGCCGGGGCCAACGTCCTGACTTTC.

This clonotype came up a few times. The V and J genes are TRBV7-2 and TRBJ1-4, with a possible D match to TRBD1 (6 bases). Germline V gene lookup returns CDR1 SGHTA and CDR2 FQGNSA. This CDR3 comprises 15 residues. V gave up 3 bases and J gave up 9 bases, with 17 bases separating them. CDR3 region: CASSLDSLKVKKLFF. CDR3 nucleotides: TGTGCCAGCAGCTTGGACAGCCTGAAGGTCAAAAAACTGTTTTTT.

This clonotype was recorded many times. The chain joins TRBV6-2 or TRBV6-3 to TRBJ2-1; maybe TRBD1 (8 bases). V lost 4 bases to trimming and J lost 6 bases, with 16 bases between them. The CDR3 runs to 15 residues. The germline CDR1 and CDR2 sequences are MNHEY and SVGEGT. CDR3 in amino acids: CASSSTGGVRNEQFF. DNA for the CDR3: TGTGCCAGCAGTTCAACAGGGGGGGTGCGCAATGAGCAGTTCTTC.

The chain is built from TRBV10-3 and TRBJ1-5; no clear D gene. V was shortened by 6 bases and J by 4 bases, with 13 bases between the two germline ends. Germline CDR1 ENHRY, CDR2 SYGVKD. There are 14 residues in the CDR3. The CDR3 nucleotides are TGTGCCATCAGCGGCCAGCCTCTAAATCAGCCCCAGCATTTT. This encodes CAISGQPLNQPQHF.

The table lists this clonotype with many counts. The chain joins TRBV7-2 to TRBJ2-4, with a tentative D call TRBD1 (6 bases). CDR1 SGHTA and CDR2 FQGNSA come from the germline V gene. The CDR3 extends over 14 amino acids. The V end was cut by 2 bases, the J end by 13 bases, with 18 bases between. In nucleotides, the CDR3 is TGTGCCAGCAGCTTACCAATCCCAGGGGTCGGCCAGTACTTC. Its translation: CASSLPIPGVGQYF.

The rearrangement links TRBV2 to TRBJ2-5, with a tentative D call TRBD2 (6 bases). V was shortened by 4 bases and J by 5 bases, with 11 bases between the two germline ends. Germline CDR1 SNHLY, CDR2 FYNNEI. The CDR3 length is 13 residues. The CDR3 DNA reads as TGTGCCAGCAGTGTAAACCGGGAGGAGACCCAGTACTTC. As protein: CASSVNREETQYF.

This clonotype has ten or more counts. The J gene is TRBJ2-5, the V gene TRBV7-9, with D possibly being TRBD1 (5 bases). The germline V and J ends were trimmed by 3 bases and 0 bases, with 17 bases remaining between them. The CDR3 consists of 17 residues. Germline CDR1 is SEHNR and CDR2 is FQNEAQ (reference sequence). CDR3 nucleotide sequence: TGTGCCAGCAGCTTGTTCGTGACAGCAGCCTACCAAGAGACCCAGTACTTC. This translates into CASSLFVTAAYQETQYF.